A selection of T cell receptor beta chains follows, all from one sample in a study of human T cells and chemical hapten exposure. TCRdb processed the RACE reads anew with MiXCR; each CDR3 protein has one entry. The profile shows 75,000 to 100,000 distinct CDR3 sequences, roughly a tenth of them singletons. The sample consisted of whole blood, taken in connection with sensitization to the hapten diphenylcyclopropenone (DPC). The receptors were sampled from a man between 35 and 55 years old with alopecia areata. Some clones in this sample may be carry-over from other donors' samples. Each CDR3 is given with its conserved first and last residue. D genes are given only for firm matches. The size field is filled for only some rows; it gives once, few, many or a size class.

J: TRBJ2-3
size: few
V: TRBV7-2
D: TRBD1
DNA: TGTGCCAGCAGCTCCCCAGGGGGCCTCAATACGCAGTATTTT
CDR3: CASSSPGGLNTQYF

J: TRBJ2-5
size: few
V: TRBV19
D: .
DNA: TGTGCCAGTAGTTGGGGTTCGGTCGACTCTGGGACCCAGTACTTC
CDR3: CASSWGSVDSGTQYF

J: TRBJ2-3
size: many
V: TRBV3-2
D: .
DNA: TGTGCCAGCAGCCAAGATCGGACTAGCGGGGAGTATACGCAGTATTTT
CDR3: CASSQDRTSGEYTQYF

J: TRBJ2-3
size: few
V: TRBV6-1
D: TRBD2
DNA: TGTGCCAGCTCCCAGACTAGCTACACAGATACGCAGTATTTT
CDR3: CASSQTSYTDTQYF

J: TRBJ1-3
size: few
V: TRBV4-3
D: .
DNA: TGCGCCAGCAGCCAAGATTCGCAGGGCACTGGAAACACCATATATTTT
CDR3: CASSQDSQGTGNTIYF

J: TRBJ2-4
size: few
V: TRBV28
D: .
DNA: TGTGCCAGCAGTCCCTCCCGGACAAACATTCAGTACTTC
CDR3: CASSPSRTNIQYF

J: TRBJ2-3
size: many
V: TRBV6-5
D: TRBD2
DNA: TGTGCCAGCAGTGGCCTGGCGGGAGTTGGTACAGATACGCAGTATTTT
CDR3: CASSGLAGVGTDTQYF

J: TRBJ1-3
size: few
V: TRBV6-5
D: .
DNA: TGTGCCAGCAGCCTTTCTACAATGGGAAACACCATATATTTT
CDR3: CASSLSTMGNTIYF

J: TRBJ2-7
size: many
V: TRBV28
D: TRBD1
DNA: TGTGCCAGCAGTTTATGGGGTAACAGGGGGCAGGACGAGCAGTACTTC
CDR3: CASSLWGNRGQDEQYF

J: TRBJ2-5
size: many
V: TRBV27
D: TRBD2
DNA: TGTGCCAGCAGTTTAGTCGGGAGGCCGGAGACCCAGTACTTC
CDR3: CASSLVGRPETQYF

J: TRBJ2-7
size: many
V: TRBV5-1
D: TRBD1
DNA: TGCGCCAGCAGCCCAACCGGGACAGGGGCTCTCGGGGAGCAGTACTTC
CDR3: CASSPTGTGALGEQYF

J: TRBJ2-7
size: few
V: TRBV27
D: .
DNA: TGTGCCAGCAGTTTTGGCGCCAGGGCCTACGAGCAGTACTTC
CDR3: CASSFGARAYEQYF

J: TRBJ2-4
size: .
V: TRBV14
D: .
DNA: TGTGCCAGCAGCGGATACACAGGGTCCGGCCAGGTTCAGTACTTC
CDR3: CASSGYTGSGQVQYF

J: TRBJ2-5
size: few
V: TRBV5-1
D: TRBD1
DNA: TGCGCCAGCAGCCCTGGGACAGGGTTATCAACAGAGACCCAGTACTTC
CDR3: CASSPGTGLSTETQYF

J: TRBJ2-7
size: few
V: TRBV11-1
D: TRBD2
DNA: TGTGCCAGCAGCCCTACTAGCGGGAGTTGGTACGAGCAGTACTTC
CDR3: CASSPTSGSWYEQYF

J: TRBJ2-3
size: .
V: TRBV11-3
D: TRBD2
DNA: TGTGCCAGCAGCTTACAGAGACTAGCGCCATTAAAGACGCAGTATTTT
CDR3: CASSLQRLAPLKTQYF

J: TRBJ1-1
size: few
V: TRBV7-9
D: TRBD1
DNA: TGTGCCAGCAGCTTAGCAGGGGGCAAGACTGAAGCTTTCTTT
CDR3: CASSLAGGKTEAFF

J: TRBJ1-1
size: .
V: TRBV7-6
D: TRBD1
DNA: TGTGCCAGCAGCTTAGGGACAGGGGAAACTGAAGCTTTCTTT
CDR3: CASSLGTGETEAFF

J: TRBJ1-1
size: .
V: TRBV5-1
D: .
DNA: TGCGCCAGCAGCGGGGGGACACTTGAAGCTTTCTTT
CDR3: CASSGGTLEAFF

J: TRBJ2-1
size: .
V: TRBV12-3/TRBV12-4
D: .
DNA: TGTGCCAGCAGCCTTGACTGGTTAAATGAGCAGTTCTTC
CDR3: CASSLDWLNEQFF

J: TRBJ1-1
size: few
V: TRBV6-4
D: TRBD1
DNA: TGTGCCAGCAGAGCCGACAGGGCAATGAACACTGAAGCTTTCTTT
CDR3: CASRADRAMNTEAFF

J: TRBJ2-3
size: many
V: TRBV7-9
D: .
DNA: TGTGCCAGCAGCCGGGGACAACCTTCCGTTCACACAGATACGCAGTATTTT
CDR3: CASSRGQPSVHTDTQYF

J: TRBJ1-1
size: many
V: TRBV7-2
D: TRBD1
DNA: TGTGCCAGCAGCAAGTGGGACAGGGCGAACACTGAAGCTTTCTTT
CDR3: CASSKWDRANTEAFF

J: TRBJ1-2
size: many
V: TRBV28
D: .
DNA: TGTGCCAGCAGTTTAGCGGCAGTCTATGGCTACACCTTC
CDR3: CASSLAAVYGYTF

J: TRBJ2-4
size: .
V: TRBV16
D: TRBD2
DNA: TGTGCCAGCAGCCCGACTAGCGGGACCAAAAACATTCAGTACTTC
CDR3: CASSPTSGTKNIQYF

J: TRBJ1-1
size: few
V: TRBV7-2
D: TRBD1
DNA: TGTGCCAGCAGCTCACAGGGGACAGTGGCAGCTTTCTTT
CDR3: CASSSQGTVAAFF

J: TRBJ2-2
size: .
V: TRBV9
D: .
DNA: TGTGCCAGCAGCAACTCTAGGGTGCACACCGGGGAGCTGTTTTTT
CDR3: CASSNSRVHTGELFF

J: TRBJ2-7
size: .
V: TRBV9
D: .
DNA: TGTGCCAGCAGCGTAGCGCATGATTGCTACGAGCAGTACTTC
CDR3: CASSVAHDCYEQYF

J: TRBJ2-1
size: few
V: TRBV10-2
D: TRBD1
DNA: TGCGCCAGCTGGGGGATACAGGGGTCCGCCAATGAGCAGTTCTTC
CDR3: CASWGIQGSANEQFF

J: TRBJ2-1
size: few
V: TRBV7-2
D: TRBD2
DNA: TGTGCCAGCAGCCTTAGCGGGAGGGCCGGGGAGCAGTTCTTC
CDR3: CASSLSGRAGEQFF

J: TRBJ2-3
size: .
V: TRBV30
D: TRBD2
DNA: TGTGCCTGGAGACTAGCGGGCTCCACAGATACGCAGTATTTT
CDR3: CAWRLAGSTDTQYF

J: TRBJ2-1
size: .
V: TRBV11-1
D: TRBD2
DNA: TGTGCCAGCAGCGTTACTAGCGGGAGACTATCCTACAATGAGCAGTTCTTC
CDR3: CASSVTSGRLSYNEQFF

J: TRBJ1-2
size: few
V: TRBV6-5
D: TRBD1
DNA: TGTGCCAGCACCCGGTGGACAGGGGACGGCTACACCTTC
CDR3: CASTRWTGDGYTF

J: TRBJ2-1
size: many
V: TRBV20-1
D: .
DNA: TGCAGTGCTAACACAGTTGGGGAGCAGTTCTTC
CDR3: CSANTVGEQFF

J: TRBJ1-6
size: many
V: TRBV3-1
D: .
DNA: TGTGCCAGCAGCCGACAGGATTCACCCCTCCACTTT
CDR3: CASSRQDSPLHF

J: TRBJ2-3
size: .
V: TRBV7-8
D: .
DNA: TGTGCCAGCAGCCCGCTTCCCCGGACAGATACGCAGTATTTT
CDR3: CASSPLPRTDTQYF

J: TRBJ1-1
size: many
V: TRBV9
D: .
DNA: TGTGCCAGCAGCGTAGTCGGGGCCGGCCGGACTGAAGCTTTCTTT
CDR3: CASSVVGAGRTEAFF

J: TRBJ1-4
size: few
V: TRBV30
D: TRBD1
DNA: TGTGCCACTACGGGACAGGGGAATGAAAAACTGTTTTTT
CDR3: CATTGQGNEKLFF

J: TRBJ2-5
size: .
V: TRBV19
D: .
DNA: TGTGCCAGTAGCCCGTGGCGGGAAGAGACCCAGTACTTC
CDR3: CASSPWREETQYF

J: TRBJ2-1
size: .
V: TRBV24-1
D: TRBD1
DNA: TGTGCCACCAGTGGCTGGACAGGGTGGGACGAGCAGTTCTTC
CDR3: CATSGWTGWDEQFF

J: TRBJ2-1
size: .
V: TRBV5-4
D: .
DNA: TGTGCCAGCAGCTTGCATTCAGGGGACATATACAATGAGCAGTTCTTC
CDR3: CASSLHSGDIYNEQFF

J: TRBJ1-5
size: many
V: TRBV5-8
D: .
DNA: TGTGCCAGCAGCTCACGAGAAGGAGGCAATCAGCCCCAGCATTTT
CDR3: CASSSREGGNQPQHF

J: TRBJ2-7
size: .
V: TRBV20-1
D: TRBD1
DNA: TGCAGTGCAAGGGACAGGGGGCGCCGGCCCTACGAGCAGTACTTC
CDR3: CSARDRGRRPYEQYF

J: TRBJ1-5
size: .
V: TRBV29-1
D: .
DNA: TGCAGCGTTGAAGTTCAGGGATCCAATCAGCCCCAGCATTTT
CDR3: CSVEVQGSNQPQHF

J: TRBJ2-1
size: few
V: TRBV3-1
D: TRBD2
DNA: TGTGCCAGCAGCCTCAGCGGGAGTTTCGATGAGCAGTTCTTC
CDR3: CASSLSGSFDEQFF

J: TRBJ2-1
size: few
V: TRBV9
D: .
DNA: TGTGCCAGCAGCGGGATCAATGAGCAGTTCTTC
CDR3: CASSGINEQFF

J: TRBJ2-5
size: few
V: TRBV7-2
D: TRBD2
DNA: TGTGCCAGCAGCAAAAGTGGACTAGGTGGGACCCAGTACTTC
CDR3: CASSKSGLGGTQYF

J: TRBJ1-2
size: many
V: TRBV6-5
D: TRBD1
DNA: TGTGCCAGCAGCCGGACAGGGGATTATGGCTACACCTTC
CDR3: CASSRTGDYGYTF

J: TRBJ2-1
size: .
V: TRBV15
D: .
DNA: TGTGCCACCCGGCAGCACAGCTCCTACAATGAGCAGTTCTTC
CDR3: CATRQHSSYNEQFF

J: TRBJ2-1
size: few
V: TRBV7-6
D: TRBD2
DNA: TGTGCCAGCAGCTACGGGACTAGCGGGATAGATGAGCAGTTCTTC
CDR3: CASSYGTSGIDEQFF

J: TRBJ2-7
size: few
V: TRBV12-3/TRBV12-4
D: TRBD1
DNA: TGTGCCAGCAGCCGCAGCGCCGGGACAGCAAACTTC
CDR3: CASSRSAGTANF

J: TRBJ2-5
size: .
V: TRBV6-5
D: TRBD2
DNA: TGTGCCAGCAGTTTCGGGGGGTTTGAGACCCAGTACTTC
CDR3: CASSFGGFETQYF